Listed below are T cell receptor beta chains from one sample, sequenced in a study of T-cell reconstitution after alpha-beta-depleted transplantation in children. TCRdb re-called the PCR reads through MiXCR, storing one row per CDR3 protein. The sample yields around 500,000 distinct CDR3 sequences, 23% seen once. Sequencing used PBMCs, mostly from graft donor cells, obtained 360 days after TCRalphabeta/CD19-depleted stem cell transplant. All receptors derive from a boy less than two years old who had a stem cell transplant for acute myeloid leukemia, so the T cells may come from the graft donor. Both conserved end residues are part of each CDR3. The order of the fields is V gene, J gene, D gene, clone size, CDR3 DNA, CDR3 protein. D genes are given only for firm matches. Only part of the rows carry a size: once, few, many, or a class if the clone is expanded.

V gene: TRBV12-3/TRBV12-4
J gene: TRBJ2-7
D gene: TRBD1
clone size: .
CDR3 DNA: TGTGCCAGCAACCTGCCCGGGACAGGCTACGAGCAGTACTTC
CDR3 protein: CASNLPGTGYEQYF

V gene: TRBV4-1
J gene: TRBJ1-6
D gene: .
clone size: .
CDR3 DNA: TGCGCCAGCAGCCCGGAGCCCAATTCACCCCTCCACTTT
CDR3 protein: CASSPEPNSPLHF

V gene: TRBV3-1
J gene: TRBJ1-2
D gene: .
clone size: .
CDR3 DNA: TGTGCCAGCAGCCAAGATTCCACAGGTAGCTATGGCTACACCTTC
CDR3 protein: CASSQDSTGSYGYTF

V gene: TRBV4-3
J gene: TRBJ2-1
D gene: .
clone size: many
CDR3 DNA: TGCGCCAGCAGCCAAGGGGTAGGTGGGTCCAATGAGCAGTTCTTC
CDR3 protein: CASSQGVGGSNEQFF

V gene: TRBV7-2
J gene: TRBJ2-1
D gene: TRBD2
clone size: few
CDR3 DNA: TGTGCCAGCAGCCTCCCCCGGGGGGACTCCTACAATGAGCAGTTCTTC
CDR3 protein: CASSLPRGDSYNEQFF

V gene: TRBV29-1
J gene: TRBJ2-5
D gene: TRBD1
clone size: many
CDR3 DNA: TGCAGCGTCCAAGCGACAGGGGCGCGGGAGACCCAGTACTTC
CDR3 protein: CSVQATGARETQYF

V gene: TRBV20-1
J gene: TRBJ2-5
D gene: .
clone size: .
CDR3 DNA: TGCAGTGCTTTTGGGGGGAGGAAGACCCAGTACTTC
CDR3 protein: CSAFGGRKTQYF

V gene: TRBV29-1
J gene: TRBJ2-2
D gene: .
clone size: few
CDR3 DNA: TGCAGCGTTGAAGTCGGGTGGGACTTCCCCGGGGAGCTGTTTTTT
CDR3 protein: CSVEVGWDFPGELFF

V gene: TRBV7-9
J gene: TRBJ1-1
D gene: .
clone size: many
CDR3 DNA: TGTGCCAGCAGCTTAGCGCCCGGAGGGACGGCTGAAGCTTTCTTT
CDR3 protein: CASSLAPGGTAEAFF

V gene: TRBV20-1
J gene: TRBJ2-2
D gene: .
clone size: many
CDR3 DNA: TGCAGTGCTAGAGATCTGTCTGACGCGAACACCGGGGAGCTGTTTTTT
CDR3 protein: CSARDLSDANTGELFF

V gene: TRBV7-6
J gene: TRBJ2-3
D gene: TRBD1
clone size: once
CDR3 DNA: TGTGCCAGCAATCAGGGGGCGGATACGCAGTATTTT
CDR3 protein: CASNQGADTQYF

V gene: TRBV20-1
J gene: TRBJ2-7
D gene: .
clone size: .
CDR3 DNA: TGCAGTGCTAGAGATTTCGCCAACCACTACGAGCAGTACTTC
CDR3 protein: CSARDFANHYEQYF

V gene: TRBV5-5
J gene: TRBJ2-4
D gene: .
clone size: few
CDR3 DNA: TGTGCCAGCAGCTTGGGGGGCAGGGCAGACATTCAGTACTTC
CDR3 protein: CASSLGGRADIQYF